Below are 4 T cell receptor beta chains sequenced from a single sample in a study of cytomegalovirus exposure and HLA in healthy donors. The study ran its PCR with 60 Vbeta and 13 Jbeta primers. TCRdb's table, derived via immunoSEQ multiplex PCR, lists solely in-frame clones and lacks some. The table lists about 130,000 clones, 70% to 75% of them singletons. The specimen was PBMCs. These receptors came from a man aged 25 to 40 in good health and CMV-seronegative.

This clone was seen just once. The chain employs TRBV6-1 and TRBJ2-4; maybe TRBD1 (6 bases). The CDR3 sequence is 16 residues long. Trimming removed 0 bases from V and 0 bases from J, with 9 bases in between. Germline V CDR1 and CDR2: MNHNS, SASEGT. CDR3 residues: CASSEAGQLAKNIQYF. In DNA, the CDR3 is TGTGCCAGCAGTGAAGCGGGACAACTAGCCAAAAACATTCAGTACTTC.

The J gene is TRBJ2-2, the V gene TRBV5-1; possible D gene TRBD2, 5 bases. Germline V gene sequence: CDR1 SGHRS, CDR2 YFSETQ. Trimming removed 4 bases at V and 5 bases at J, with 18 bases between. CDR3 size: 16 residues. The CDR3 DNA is TGCGCCAGCAGCCCTCTAGCTCTATCCTTAACCGGGGAGCTGTTTTTT. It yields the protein CASSPLALSLTGELFF. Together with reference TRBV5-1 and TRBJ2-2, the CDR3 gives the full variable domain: KAGVTQTPRYLIKTRGQQVTLSCSPISGHRSVSWYQQTPGQGLQFLFEYFSETQRNKGNFPGRFSGRQFSNSRSEMNVSTLELGDSALYLCASSPLALSLTGELFFGEGSRLTVL.

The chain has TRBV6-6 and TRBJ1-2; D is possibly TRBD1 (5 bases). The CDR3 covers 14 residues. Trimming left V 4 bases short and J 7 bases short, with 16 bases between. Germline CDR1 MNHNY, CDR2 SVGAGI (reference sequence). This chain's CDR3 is CASSSDMGIGGYTF. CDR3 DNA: TGTGCCAGCAGTTCGGACATGGGTATAGGTGGCTACACCTTC.

As DNA, the CDR3 is TGTGCCAGCACATCTAATCAGGCAGGCGGGACCGGGGAGCTGTTTTTT. Protein product: CASTSNQAGGTGELFF. The chain is built from TRBV5-6 and TRBJ2-2; a weak D match, TRBD2 (5 bases). Germline V lookup: CDR1 SGHDT, CDR2 YYEEEE. The V end was cut by 6 bases, the J end by 5 bases, with 20 bases between. This CDR3 has 16 amino acids.